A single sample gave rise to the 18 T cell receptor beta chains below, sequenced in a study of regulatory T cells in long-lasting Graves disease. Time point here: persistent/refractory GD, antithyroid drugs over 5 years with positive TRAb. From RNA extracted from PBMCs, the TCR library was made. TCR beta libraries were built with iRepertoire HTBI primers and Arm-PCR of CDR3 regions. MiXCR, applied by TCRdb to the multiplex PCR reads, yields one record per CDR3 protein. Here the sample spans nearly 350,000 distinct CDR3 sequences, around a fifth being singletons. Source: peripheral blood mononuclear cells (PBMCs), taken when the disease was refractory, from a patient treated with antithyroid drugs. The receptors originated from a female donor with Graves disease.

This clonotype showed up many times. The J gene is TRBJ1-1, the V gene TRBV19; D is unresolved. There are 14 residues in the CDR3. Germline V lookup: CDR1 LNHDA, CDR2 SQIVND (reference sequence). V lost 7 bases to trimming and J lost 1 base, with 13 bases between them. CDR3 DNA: TGTGCCAGTAATATTCGGAGAGAGAACACTGAAGCTTTCTTT. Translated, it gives CASNIRRENTEAFF.

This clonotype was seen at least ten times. The CDR3 sequence: CASTPRGQSGNTIYF. CDR3 DNA: TGTGCCAGCACCCCGAGGGGACAGTCCGGAAACACCATATATTTT. The chain recombines TRBV12-3 or TRBV12-4 with TRBJ1-3; 7 bases are a match to TRBD1. The CDR3 totals 15 residues. V lost 7 bases to trimming and J lost 4 bases; unmatched junction nucleotides: 10.

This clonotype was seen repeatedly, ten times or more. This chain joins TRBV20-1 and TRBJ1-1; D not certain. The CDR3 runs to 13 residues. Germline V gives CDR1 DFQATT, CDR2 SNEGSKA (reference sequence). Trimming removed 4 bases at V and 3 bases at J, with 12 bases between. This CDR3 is CSATPPLDTEAFF. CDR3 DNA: TGCAGTGCTACCCCCCCCTTGGACACTGAAGCTTTCTTT.

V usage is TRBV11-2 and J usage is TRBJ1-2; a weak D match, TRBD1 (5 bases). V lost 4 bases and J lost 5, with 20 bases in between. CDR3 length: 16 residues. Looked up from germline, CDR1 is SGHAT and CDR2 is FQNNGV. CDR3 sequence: CASSSLQVTEQYGYTF. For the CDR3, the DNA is TGTGCCAGCAGCTCTTTACAGGTCACCGAACAATATGGCTACACCTTC.

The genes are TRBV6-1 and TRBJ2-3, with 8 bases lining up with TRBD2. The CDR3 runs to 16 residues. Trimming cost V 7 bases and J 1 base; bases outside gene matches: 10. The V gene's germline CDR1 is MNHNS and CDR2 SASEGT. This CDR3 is CASKDGGRLGTDTQYF. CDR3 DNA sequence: TGTGCCAGCAAGGACGGCGGGAGGCTAGGCACAGATACGCAGTATTTT.

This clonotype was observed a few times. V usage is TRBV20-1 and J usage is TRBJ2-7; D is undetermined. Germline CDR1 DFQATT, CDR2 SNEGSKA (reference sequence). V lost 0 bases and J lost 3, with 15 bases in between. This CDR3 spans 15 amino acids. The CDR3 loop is CSARDQSFKFYEQYF. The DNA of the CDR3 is TGCAGTGCTAGAGATCAGAGCTTTAAATTCTACGAGCAGTACTTC.

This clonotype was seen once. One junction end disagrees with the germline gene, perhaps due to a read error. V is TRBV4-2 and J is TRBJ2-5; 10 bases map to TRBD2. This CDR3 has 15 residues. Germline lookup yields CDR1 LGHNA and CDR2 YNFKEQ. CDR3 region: CVSSQESGRDETQYF. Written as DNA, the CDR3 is TGTGTCAGCAGCCAGGAAAGCGGGAGGGATGAGACCCAGTACTTC.

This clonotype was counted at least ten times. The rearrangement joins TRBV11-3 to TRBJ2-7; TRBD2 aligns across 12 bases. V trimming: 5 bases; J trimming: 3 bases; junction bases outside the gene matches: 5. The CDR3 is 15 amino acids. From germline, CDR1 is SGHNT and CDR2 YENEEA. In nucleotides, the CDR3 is TGTGCCAGCAGCCGATGGACTAGCGGGGACTACGAGCAGTACTTC. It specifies CASSRWTSGDYEQYF.

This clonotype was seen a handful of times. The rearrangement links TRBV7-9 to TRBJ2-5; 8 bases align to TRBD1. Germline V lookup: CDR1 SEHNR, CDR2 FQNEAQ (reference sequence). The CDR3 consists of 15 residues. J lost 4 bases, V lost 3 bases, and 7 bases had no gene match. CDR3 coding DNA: TGTGCCAGCAGCTTTTCCGGCAGGGGGCGAGAGACCCAGTACTTC. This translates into CASSFSGRGRETQYF. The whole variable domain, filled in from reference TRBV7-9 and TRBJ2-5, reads DTGVSQNPRHKITKRGQNVTFRCDPISEHNRLYWYRQTLGQGPEFLTYFQNEAQLEKSRLLSDRFSAERPKGSFSTLEIQRTEQGDSAMYLCASSFSGRGRETQYFGPGTRLLVL.

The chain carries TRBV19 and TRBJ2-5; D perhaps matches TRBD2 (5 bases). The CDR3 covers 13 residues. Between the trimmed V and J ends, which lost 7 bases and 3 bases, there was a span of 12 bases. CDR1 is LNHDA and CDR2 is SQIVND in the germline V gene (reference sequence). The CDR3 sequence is CASKREHEETQYF. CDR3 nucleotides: TGTGCCAGTAAAAGGGAGCACGAAGAGACCCAGTACTTC. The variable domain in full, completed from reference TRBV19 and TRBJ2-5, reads DGGITQSPKYLFRKEGQNVTLSCEQNLNHDAMYWYRQDPGQGLRLIYYSQIVNDFQKGDIAEGYSVSREKKESFPLTVTSAQKNPTAFYLCASKREHEETQYFGPGTRLLVL.

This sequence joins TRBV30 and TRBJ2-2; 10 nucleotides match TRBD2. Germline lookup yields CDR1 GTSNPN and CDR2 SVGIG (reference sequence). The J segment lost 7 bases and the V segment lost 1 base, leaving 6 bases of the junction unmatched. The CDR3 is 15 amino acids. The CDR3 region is CAWSDKRGGDGELFF. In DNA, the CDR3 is TGTGCCTGGAGTGATAAGCGGGGGGGCGACGGGGAGCTGTTTTTT.

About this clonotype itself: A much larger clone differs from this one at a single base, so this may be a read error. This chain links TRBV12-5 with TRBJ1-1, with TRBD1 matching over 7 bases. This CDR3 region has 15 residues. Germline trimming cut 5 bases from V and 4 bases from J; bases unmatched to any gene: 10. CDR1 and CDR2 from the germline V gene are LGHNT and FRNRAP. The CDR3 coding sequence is TGTGCTAGTGGTATGGCGCTAGGGACAGCCACTGAAGCTTTCTTT. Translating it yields CASGMALGTATEAFF.

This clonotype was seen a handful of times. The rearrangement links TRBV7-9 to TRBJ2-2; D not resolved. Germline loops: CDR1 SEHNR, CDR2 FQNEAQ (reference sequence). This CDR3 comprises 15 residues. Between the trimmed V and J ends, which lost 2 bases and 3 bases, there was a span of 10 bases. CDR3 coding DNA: TGTGCCAGCAGCTTACGCCAAGGATACACCGGGGAGCTGTTTTTT. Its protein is CASSLRQGYTGELFF.

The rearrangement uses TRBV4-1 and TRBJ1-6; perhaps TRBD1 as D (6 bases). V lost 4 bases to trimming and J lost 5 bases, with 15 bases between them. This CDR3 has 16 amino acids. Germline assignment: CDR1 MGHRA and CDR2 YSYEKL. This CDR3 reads CASSPLRGEHNSPLHF. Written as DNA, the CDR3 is TGCGCCAGCAGCCCCCTGAGGGGGGAGCATAATTCACCCCTCCACTTT.

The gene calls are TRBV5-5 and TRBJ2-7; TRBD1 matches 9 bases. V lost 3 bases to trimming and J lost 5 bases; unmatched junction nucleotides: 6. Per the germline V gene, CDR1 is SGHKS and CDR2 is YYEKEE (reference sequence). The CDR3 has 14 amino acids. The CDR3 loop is CASSSQGALDEQYF. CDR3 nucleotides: TGTGCCAGCAGCTCACAGGGGGCGCTGGACGAGCAGTACTTC.

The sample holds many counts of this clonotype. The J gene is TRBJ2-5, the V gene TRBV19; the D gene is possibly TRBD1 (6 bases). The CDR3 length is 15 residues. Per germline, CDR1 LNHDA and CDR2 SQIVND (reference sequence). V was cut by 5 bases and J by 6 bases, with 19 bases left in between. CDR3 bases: TGTGCCAGTAGTCCAAGGACAGCCGGTGAGCAGACCCAGTACTTC. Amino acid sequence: CASSPRTAGEQTQYF.

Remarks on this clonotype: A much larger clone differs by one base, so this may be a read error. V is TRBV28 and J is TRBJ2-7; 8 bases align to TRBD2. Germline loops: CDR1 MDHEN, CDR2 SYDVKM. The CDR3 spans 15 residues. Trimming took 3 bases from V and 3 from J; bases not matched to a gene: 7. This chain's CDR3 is CASSFPGLANYEQYF. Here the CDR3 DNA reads TGTGCCAGCAGTTTCCCTGGACTAGCCAACTACGAGCAGTACTTC.

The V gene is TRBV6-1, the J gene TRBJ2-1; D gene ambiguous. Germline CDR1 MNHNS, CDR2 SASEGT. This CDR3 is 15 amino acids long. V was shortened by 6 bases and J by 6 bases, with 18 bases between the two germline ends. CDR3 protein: CASSPKDGLRNEQFF. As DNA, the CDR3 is TGTGCCAGCAGCCCTAAGGACGGCTTGCGCAATGAGCAGTTCTTC.